This TCR beta chain emerged from a study of response to subunit inactivated influenza vaccine. Study-wide points: The authors suggested that few new T cells are recruited per seasonal influenza vaccination.

The CDR3 covers 14 residues. V was clipped by 0 bases and J by 9 bases, with 15 bases between them. Per germline, CDR1 DFQATT and CDR2 SNEGSKA (reference sequence). TCRdb fed the RT-PCR reads into MiXCR, producing one record per CDR3 protein. The sample shows 560,000 or so distinct CDR3 sequences, about 7.6% of them seen only once. In regard to this clonotype: Its antigen is undetermined.

The sequenced sample was PBMCs from blood, obtained 23 to 25 months after vaccination. This TCR was recovered from a man aged 50-75 years who received an inactivated influenza vaccine. This chain joins TRBV20-1 and TRBJ2-1; D is unresolved. The DNA of the CDR3 is TGCAGTGCTAGAGATCGGGCTAGATTCATTGAGCAGTTCTTC. This translates into CSARDRARFIEQFF.